This T cell receptor (beta chain) was retrieved from a study of cytomegalovirus exposure and HLA in healthy donors. Regarding the study as a whole: Reports showed the classifier diagnosing cytomegalovirus status with high specificity and sensitivity. The listing of approximately 160 TCR beta chains classed them as cytomegalovirus-associated.

With respect to this clone: Its antigen is not known.

Libraries were prepared by immunoSEQ multiplex PCR; TCRdb keeps only in-frame clonotypes and omits some of them. The sample lists around 99,000 clones; about nine tenths were seen once. The donors were members of the validation cohort, which comprised approximately 120 subjects and was separate from the first cohort of roughly 700 subjects. The sequenced sample consisted of PBMCs. The sequence was obtained from a woman aged 18-35 years in good health and CMV-seronegative.

For the CDR3, the DNA is TGTGCCAGCAGCCAAGACTTTGGCTCCTCCTACGAGCAGTACTTC. The encoded protein is CASSQDFGSSYEQYF. The chain uses TRBV4-2 and TRBJ2-7; D is unclear. The germline V and J ends were trimmed by 0 bases and 0 bases, with 9 bases remaining between them. Germline V gene data show CDR1 as LGHNA and CDR2 as YNFKEQ. The CDR3 is made up of 15 amino acids.